This T cell receptor beta chain derives from a study of T cell repertoires in cytomegalovirus infection. The study, taken as a whole, reports: CMV-specific TCR beta clonotypes restricted by HLA-C dominated the ex vivo response.

Concerning this clonotype itself: Its antigen is currently unknown.

TCRdb analysed the reads with MiXCR anew, one entry per CDR3 protein. The repertoire holds about 450,000 distinct CDR3 sequences, with 31% as singletons. CDR1 is MNHEY, CDR2 SMNVEV, per germline (reference sequence). V lost 5 bases and J lost 10, with 9 bases in between. The length of the CDR3 is 11 residues. V is TRBV27 and J is TRBJ2-1, with D perhaps assigned TRBD1 or TRBD2 (5 bases each). The receptor comes from a human donor in good health (CMV status not recorded). Some clones in this sample may be carry-over from other donors' samples. Input material: PBMCs. The CDR3 is CASSAWGEQFF. The CDR3 nucleotides are TGTGCCAGCAGTGCTTGGGGGGAGCAGTTCTTC.